One and the same sample provided the 5 T cell receptor beta chains below, sequenced in a study of OX40 agonist ivuxolimab in advanced cancers. Receptors were amplified or captured by the immunoSEQ multiplex PCR assay. Held by TCRdb, this immuneACCESS table contains in-frame sequences only and omits some clones. Under half of the omission traces to an unresolved V gene where checked; the cause of the rest is unknown. The table for this sample lists about 82,000 clones; over 75% of them were counted only once. The ten top clones hold under 3% of the sample. The starting material was CD4+ or CD8+ T cells sorted from blood, obtained in a trial of the OX40 agonist ivuxolimab. The receptors were sampled from an adult with an advanced solid tumor such as melanoma, head and neck, liver or kidney cancer.

J is TRBJ2-2 and V is TRBV27; 12 bases are shared with TRBD2. This CDR3 region has 16 residues. Per germline, CDR1 MNHEY and CDR2 SMNVEV (reference sequence). The J segment lost 3 bases and the V segment lost 11 bases, leaving 10 bases of the junction unmatched. CDR3 nucleotide sequence: TGTGCCTCCTCAAAGGGGACTAGCGGGTACACCGGGGAGCTGTTTTTT. Protein: CASSKGTSGYTGELFF.

The chain uses TRBV30 and TRBJ1-6; D remains ambiguous. Per the germline V gene, CDR1 is GTSNPN and CDR2 is SVGIG (reference sequence). This CDR3 has 12 residues. V shed 5 bases and J shed 9 bases, with 11 bases lying between them. This chain's CDR3 is CAWSRLTSPLHF. The CDR3 DNA sequence: TGTGCCTGGTCTCGGCTTACTTCACCCCTCCACTTT.

V and J are TRBV10-2 and TRBJ1-3; D call uncertain. CDR3 length: 15 residues. Trimming pared 3 bases from V and 4 bases from J, leaving 13 bases between. Per germline, CDR1 WSHSY and CDR2 SAAADI. In nucleotides, the CDR3 is TGCGCCAGCAGTGACCGGGCCTCTTGGGGAAACACCATATATTTT. It encodes CASSDRASWGNTIYF.

The CDR3 protein is CAISEMGGQPQHF. The CDR3 DNA sequence: TGTGCCATCAGTGAGATGGGGGGTCAGCCCCAGCATTTT. The chain links TRBV10-3 to TRBJ1-5; possibly TRBD1 for D (5 bases). The CDR3 contains 13 residues. Germline CDR1 is ENHRY and CDR2 is SYGVKD. V lost 2 bases to trimming and J lost 6 bases, with 8 bases between them.

V is TRBV2 and J is TRBJ2-5, with D maybe TRBD1 (6 bases). Germline V gene sequence: CDR1 SNHLY, CDR2 FYNNEI. The V gene lost 6 bases and the J gene lost 1 base, with 12 bases spanning the gap. CDR3 size: 14 residues. CDR3 coding DNA: TGTGCCAGCAGCTGGGACACCCTCCAAGAGACCCAGTACTTC. As protein: CASSWDTLQETQYF. Together with reference TRBV2 and TRBJ2-5, the CDR3 gives the full variable domain: EPEVTQTPSHQVTQMGQEVILRCVPISNHLYFYWYRQILGQKVEFLVSFYNNEISEKSEIFDDQFSVERPDGSNFTLKIRSTKLEDSAMYFCASSWDTLQETQYFGPGTRLLVL.